This is a list of T cell receptor beta chains from one sample in a study of CD8 T cells in Susac syndrome. MiXCR was run by TCRdb on the immunoSEQ multiplex PCR reads, yielding one entry per CDR3 protein. The sample holds about 180,000 distinct CDR3 sequences, 85% to 95% seen once. The sequencing input was CD4+ T cells from PBMCs. The origin of the receptors is a human donor with Susac syndrome. CDR3s include the opening cysteine and the closing phenylalanine or tryptophan. D genes are given only for firm matches. Not all rows give a size; the values are once, few, many and, for expanded clones, a class.

>NA|TRBV20-1|TRBD1|TRBJ1-1|15
TGCAGTGCCGATGCCCTTACAGGGGACCACACTGAAGCTTTCTTT
CSADALTGDHTEAFF
>NA|TRBV7-2|NA|TRBJ2-4|13
TGTGCCAGCAGCTTTGGCGGGGGCGACATTCAGTACTTC
CASSFGGGDIQYF
>NA|TRBV10-3|NA|TRBJ2-5|14
TGTGCCATCAGGGCCGGGGGAACCCAAGAGACCCAGTACTTC
CAIRAGGTQETQYF
>NA|TRBV20-1|NA|TRBJ2-3|12
TGCAGTGCTATGAGAGGGGAAGATACGCAGTATTTT
CSAMRGEDTQYF
>NA|TRBV20-1|TRBD1|TRBJ2-3|14
TGCAGTGCTGCCGGGACAGGGTGGACAGATACGCAGTATTTT
CSAAGTGWTDTQYF
>NA|TRBV15|TRBD1|TRBJ2-2|16
TGTGCCACCAGCAGACCGGACAGGGGGCATGGCGGGGAGCTGTTTTTT
CATSRPDRGHGGELFF
>NA|TRBV5-4|NA|TRBJ1-1|13
TGTGCCAGCAGCTTGAAGGTGAACACTGAAGCTTTCTTT
CASSLKVNTEAFF
>NA|TRBV7-2|NA|TRBJ1-4|13
TGTGCCAGCAGCCGCCGGTTTAATGAAAAACTGTTTTTT
CASSRRFNEKLFF
>NA|TRBV24-1|NA|TRBJ2-3|12
TGTGCCACCAGGGGGACCACAGATACGCAGTATTTT
CATRGTTDTQYF
>NA|TRBV9|NA|TRBJ1-1|14
TGTGCCAGCAGCTCGAATCTAGGTGGGACTGAAGCTTTCTTT
CASSSNLGGTEAFF
>NA|TRBV18|NA|TRBJ1-5|16
TGTGCCAGCTCACCTCAGGAGGAGACGGGCAATCAGCCCCAGCATTTT
CASSPQEETGNQPQHF
>NA|TRBV18|TRBD1|TRBJ2-7|14
TGTGCCAGCTCATCCCGGACAGGGACCTACGAGCAGTACTTC
CASSSRTGTYEQYF
>few|TRBV24-1|TRBD1|TRBJ2-5|15
TGTGCCACCAGTGATCCAGGACAGGCTCAAGAGACCCAGTACTTC
CATSDPGQAQETQYF
>NA|TRBV5-1|NA|TRBJ1-1|14
TGCGCCAGCAGCTCGGGGGGAATTAACACTGAAGCTTTCTTT
CASSSGGINTEAFF
>NA|TRBV29-1|NA|TRBJ2-5|13
TGCAGCGTTCCCCTGAACACTGAAGAGACCCAGTACTTC
CSVPLNTEETQYF
>NA|TRBV6-6|NA|TRBJ1-1|12
TGTGCCAGTACCCACCCGAACACTGAAGCTTTCTTT
CASTHPNTEAFF
>NA|TRBV4-1|NA|TRBJ1-1|14
TGCGCCAGCAGCCACAATTCAATGAACACTGAAGCTTTCTTT
CASSHNSMNTEAFF
>once|TRBV15|NA|TRBJ2-1|17
TGTGCCACCAGCGGAGGATCAGGGTCCTTAGCCTACAATGAGCAGTTCTTC
CATSGGSGSLAYNEQFF
>NA|TRBV9|NA|TRBJ1-3|14
TGTGCCAGCAGCGTAGCGGACTCTGGAAACACCATATATTTT
CASSVADSGNTIYF
>NA|TRBV15|NA|TRBJ1-2|15
TGTGCCACCAGCAGAGGCGAAGGGGGGAACTATGGCTACACCTTC
CATSRGEGGNYGYTF
>NA|TRBV7-9|NA|TRBJ2-7|12
TGTGCCAGCAGCCCTCAGGGTTTCGAGCAGTACTTC
CASSPQGFEQYF
>NA|TRBV18|NA|TRBJ1-6|13
TGTGCCAGCTCACCGGTTGGGAATTCACCCCTCCACTTT
CASSPVGNSPLHF
>NA|TRBV2|NA|TRBJ2-7|14
TGTGCCAGCAGTGAGTCCGAGCTTGGGGTCGAGCAGTACTTC
CASSESELGVEQYF
>NA|TRBV14|NA|TRBJ1-1|14
TGTGCCAGCAGCCTGACAGTTAACCCAACTGAAGCTTTCTTT
CASSLTVNPTEAFF
>NA|TRBV24-1|NA|TRBJ1-1|14
TGTGCCACCAGTGCCTGGGGGGGGAAAGGTGAAGCTTTCTTT
CATSAWGGKGEAFF
>NA|TRBV7-8|TRBD1|TRBJ2-7|14
TGTGCCAGCAGCTCCCGGGACAGGGCCTACGAGCAGTACTTC
CASSSRDRAYEQYF
>NA|TRBV27|NA|TRBJ2-1|13
TGTGCCAGCAGTTTTGGTTTCTACAATGAGCAGTTCTTC
CASSFGFYNEQFF
>NA|TRBV19|NA|TRBJ1-6|14
TGTGCCAGTAGTATGAGCAATATGAATTCACCCCTCCACTTT
CASSMSNMNSPLHF
>NA|TRBV25-1|NA|TRBJ2-1|17
TGTGCCAGCAGTGAAAGGGGAGTCGGGCAGGGAGAGAATGAGCAGTTCTTC
CASSERGVGQGENEQFF
>NA|TRBV2|NA|TRBJ1-2|14
TGTGCCAGCAGTGAATCCAGAGTAGTGGTTGGCTACACCTTC
CASSESRVVVGYTF
>NA|TRBV14|TRBD1|TRBJ1-2|16
TGTGCCAGCAGCTTATTAACGGGACAGGGCAACTATGGCTACACCTTC
CASSLLTGQGNYGYTF